The clone carrying this TCR beta chain was detected many times. The target antigen is unknown. These data belong to a study of T cells after yellow fever vaccination. Whole-study findings and limits: When the response was secondary, it was weaker but reached its peak faster, day 5 versus 15. Most primary-vaccination clones reappeared after the booster (approximately 96% CD4, 75% to 90% CD8).

A single record per CDR3 protein comes from TCRdb applying MiXCR to the 5' RACE reads. The table has over 250,000 distinct CDR3 sequences, over 4.5% seen once. Germline V CDR1 and CDR2: SQVTM, ANQGSEA. The CDR3 runs 12 residues. Trimming took off 7 bases at V and 5 bases at J, with 12 bases between the two ends. The chain recombines TRBV29-1 with TRBJ2-1, with D possibly being TRBD1 or TRBD2 (5 bases each). This receptor was identified in a young man who received the YFV17D yellow fever vaccine. The sequenced sample was CD4+ T cells sorted from PBMCs, obtained on the day of the yellow fever booster vaccination. CDR3 nucleotides: TGCAGCGCGGGGACCCGAAACAATGAGCAGTTCTTC. It codes for CSAGTRNNEQFF.